This T cell receptor (beta chain) was sequenced during a study of cytomegalovirus exposure and HLA in healthy donors (dated by TCRdb to the late 2010s). As for the study more broadly: According to an earlier analysis of several hundred of the donors, about 170 million T cells yielded 117 million unique TCR beta sequences and approximately 300 Gb of sequence data. Among around 400 genotyped donors of the cohort, an average of roughly 240,000 unique TCR beta nucleotide sequences were sequenced per donor, roughly 20% of them non-productive. Donor age, sex, ethnicity and CMV serostatus were compiled together with the repertoire data. An earlier analysis of about 600 of the donors used high-throughput TCR beta sequencing to judge whether each TCR beta V gene segment behaved as functional or pseudogenic. The study aimed to test whether signatures of past pathogen exposure could be identified by cataloging public T cell receptors. The study used immunosequencing to profile the T cell repertoires of several hundred subjects and linked those repertoires to cytomegalovirus serostatus. To predict cytomegalovirus infection status, the study combined high-throughput TCR immunosequencing, statistical association of individual TCRs with disease status, and machine learning. In the later analysis, no new phenotypic data were used to find candidate immune exposures; instead, reliance was placed on TCR beta sequences and their occurrence across donors. Both class I and class II loci were covered by HLA typing, at four-digit resolution. In addition to the first cohort of 666 subjects, a separate validation cohort of approximately 130 different subjects was used. All discovery cohort repertoires had been generated using a single sequencing platform. Genome-wide SNP genotypes for about 65% of the roughly 670 donors were used in a later genetic analysis, which treated that subset as a discovery cohort. To study patterns of TCR occurrence, a later analysis re-analyzed previously published TCR beta repertoires from hundreds of donors and added high-resolution HLA genotyping. Typing coverage varied by locus: 629-630 donors for A, B, C, DRB1 and DQB1; 500 to 550 for DQA1; more than 600 for DPA1; approximately 470 for DPB1. An early release covering more than 500 HLA-typed donors comprised 300 to 350 gigabases of sequencing data and tens of millions of unique TCR sequences. Because of strong linkage in the cohort, roughly five DR-DQ haplotypes were treated as single units for association and clustering. Of the 398 genotyped donors, roughly 80% fell in the genetic ancestry cluster associated with self-reported Caucasian donors. Overall study results and their limits: The study listed 164 TCR beta chains as associated with cytomegalovirus. A later analysis reported that several top co-occurrence clusters appeared linked to parvovirus B19, influenza, CMV and Epstein-Barr virus. Compared with the roughly 700-donor mean, donors in an Asian-associated ancestry cluster had fewer N-insertions in productive TCRs, according to a later genetic analysis. According to a later analysis, TCR association rates differed among HLA loci, with DRB1 alleles showing the most associated TCRs and HLA-C alleles showing the fewest. When HLA alleles, especially DR and DQ, strongly co-occurred, TCR associations were difficult to assign to individual alleles. Three of the identified cytomegalovirus-associated TCR beta chains were confirmed in vitro to be specific for cytomegalovirus antigens. The classifier was reported to diagnose cytomegalovirus status with high specificity and sensitivity in both the original cohort and the validation cohort. Roughly 15 rarely observed V segments, including chromosome 9 orphons, were excluded from the earlier analysis of about 610 of the donors because counts were too low. The presence/absence analyses assumed that sequencing depth was roughly uniform across donors, and that assumption may not be true. According to the authors, the approach could potentially be generalized to other disease states and immunological phenotypes. At a false discovery rate of 0.05, a later analysis linked around 17,000 TCR beta sequences to specific HLA alleles. Compared with equally common non-associated chains, HLA-associated TCR beta chains in a later analysis were more clonally expanded and had lower generation probabilities. A further reported finding was that TCR beta sequences accurately predicted the HLA-A and HLA-B alleles for most subjects in the first cohort. In this cohort, only TCR beta chains were sequenced, and detectable features were limited by the absence of alpha or paired-chain data. A cluster of highly shared sequence variants was judged likely to be a technical artifact of the sequencing pipeline. Because HLA typing was missing for some donors at each locus, association tests included only the typed subset. In an earlier analysis of about 550 of the donors, most TCR beta V segments were observed in productive rearrangements about 90% or about 30% of the time, broadly matching IMGT annotations. An association between a missense DCLRE1C variant and V-gene and J-gene trimming of TCR beta chains was found in a later genetic analysis and replicated in an independent cohort. Correlated functional status among segregating V segments might reflect linkage disequilibrium, but an unknown experimental factor could not be ruled out. In a later analysis, most CMV-associated TCR beta chains were found to appear HLA-restricted, with HLA associations seemingly driven largely by CMV exposure. Immune exposure information for the cohort was limited to CMV serostatus. Most TCR sequences were seen in very few donors, while some public TCRs were found in many individuals. The 87-base-pair reads could not distinguish some IMGT-functional V segments, including TRBV6-2 and TRBV6-3, so those segments were excluded.

As concerns this clone: Its target antigen remains unknown. No quality values exist for individual bases; no much larger clone is one base distant.

In total, more than 500 healthy bone marrow donors made up the cohort. At the time of sampling, all cohort members were nominally healthy, though unrecorded immune exposures were likely present. The donor was CMV seronegative and belonged to the group of over 300 seronegative cohort members. Every donor gave a peripheral blood sample, and the peripheral blood mononuclear cells from that sample were used for TCR beta sequencing. The Qiagen DNeasy Blood Extraction Kit was used to extract genomic DNA from the blood cell samples. Reading the germline V gene (reference sequence) gives CDR1 MNHEY and CDR2 SMNVEV. Reading from cysteine to phenylalanine, the CDR3 counts 16 amino acids. The DNA shown is the 48-base CDR3, in frame from base 1. V is cut by 2 bases and J by 0 bases, and the space between the germline ends is 13 bases. The method was the immunoSEQ multiplex PCR assay. For the multiplex PCR, a mixture combining 60 forward primers for TCR Vbeta segments and 13 reverse primers for TCR Jbeta segments was used. A multiplex PCR assay on genomic DNA amplified the CDR3 region of rearranged TCR beta genes. On the Illumina HiSeq System, the amplified TCR beta libraries were sequenced as 87-base-pair reads. Processing in the source paper ran as follows. A later analysis tallied tens of millions of unique TCR beta chains across the 550 to 850 repertoires, and about 12 million of those chains were shared by two or more donors. Raw reads were error-corrected and collapsed into unique sequences with a nearest-neighbor algorithm that merged closely related sequences to remove PCR and sequencing errors. V, D and J gene segments were assigned by aligning CDR3 sequences to IMGT reference sequences. For a sequence to be retained, at least a six-nucleotide match to both a V gene segment and a J gene segment was required. Rearrangements were classified as productive when the CDR3 lacked stop codons and remained in frame with V and J, and all other rearrangements were classified as non-productive. Following IMGT convention, CDR3 was defined as the stretch from the second conserved V-encoded cysteine to the conserved J-encoded phenylalanine. Sequences without an unambiguous match to a single V gene segment were excluded from the earlier analysis of a few hundred of the donors. In an earlier analysis of approximately 610 of the donors, V segments were called functional above 56.7% productive rearrangements and were called segregating when the between-donor standard deviation exceeded 5%. A statistical classification framework was built to diagnose cytomegalovirus status from the catalog of TCR beta chain sequences. In a later analysis, TCR nucleotide sequences were compared against IMGT/GENE-DB human TR gene sequences so that V and J genes could be assigned. A later analysis assigned CDR3 sequences and most-parsimonious VDJ recombination scenarios with the TCRdist pipeline. In a later analysis, each TCR beta chain was defined by its CDR3 amino acid sequence together with its V-gene family, and reads lacking a unique V-gene family were excluded. A later analysis removed 592 highly shared, low-generation-probability nucleotide sequences to deal with suspected cross-contamination and a sequencing artifact. A later analysis calculated a clonal expansion index for each public chain from normalized within-repertoire ranks of inferred template counts. A later analysis computed generation probabilities with a VDJ recombination model fitted to out-of-frame rearrangements, and checked the results against IGoR. In a later analysis, hypergeometric tests were used to score TCR-TCR, TCR-HLA and TCR-CMV co-occurrence, with a repertoire-size bias correction applied to TCR pairs. In a later analysis, false discovery rates were estimated by permuting HLA or CMV assignments 20 times. A later analysis grouped co-occurring TCRs with DBSCAN, adding TCRdist sequence similarity when clustering within HLA-allele-positive subsets. Repertoires with fewer than 30,000 or more than 120,000 public chains were left out of co-occurrence clustering, as were five repertoires with anomalous nucleotide sharing. In its TCRdb copy, this immuneACCESS table keeps in-frame sequences only and misses some clones. Where compared with another copy, unresolved V genes explain less than half of these, and the others have no known cause. For V, J and clone size, that table is used; D and trimming come from the DNA. The sample contains about 200,000 clones, around 83% of them found a single time. The biggest ten clones account for less than 3% of the sample.

The sample comprised PBMCs. The chain is assembled from TRBV27 and TRBJ1-2; the best D guess is TRBD1, with 6 bases matching. This sequence was found in a woman between 40 and 55 years old in good health and CMV-seronegative. In nucleotides, the sequence is TGTGCCAGCAGTTTAGTGTCAGGGGTACCTAACTATGGCTACACCTTC. The translation is CASSLVSGVPNYGYTF.